Presented here are 8 T cell receptor beta chains from one specimen sequenced in a study of radiotherapy plus CTLA-4 blockade in lung cancer. Using immunoSEQ multiplex PCR, the repertoire was profiled, and TCRdb retains in-frame clones only, with some absent. Of roughly 57,000 clones detected, around 80% appear once; the ten largest clones hold 5% to 6.5%. Specimen: peripheral blood, collected from a patient treated with radiotherapy plus ipilimumab. The source of these receptors is a human donor with non-small cell lung cancer whose response to radiotherapy plus ipilimumab could not be evaluated.

The rearrangement uses TRBV5-1 and TRBJ1-4, with 11 bases lining up with TRBD1. Germline V gene data show CDR1 as SGHRS and CDR2 as YFSETQ. This CDR3 is built from 17 residues. After removal of 7 bases from V and 7 bases from J, the junction contained 15 bases not matched to a gene. For the CDR3, the DNA is TGCGCCAGCGGACCGGGGACAGGGGGTAGAAGCGGTGAAAAACTGTTTTTT. Translation: CASGPGTGGRSGEKLFF.

The J gene is TRBJ1-5, the V gene TRBV11-2, with 10 bases fitting TRBD1. J gave up 9 bases and V 3 bases, and 8 bases lay outside the gene matches. Germline CDR1 is SGHAT and CDR2 is FQNNGV. This CDR3 has 15 amino acids. DNA of the CDR3: TGTGCCAGCAGCTTGGACAGGGGGGCAAATGGGCCCCAGCATTTT. This encodes CASSLDRGANGPQHF.

The chain links TRBV2 to TRBJ2-6; possible D gene TRBD2, 5 bases. The CDR3 is 16 residues long. Trimming removed 5 bases from V and 0 bases from J, with 11 bases in between. CDR1 and CDR2 from the germline V gene are SNHLY and FYNNEI. CDR3 sequence: CASSSEAASGANVLTF. For the CDR3, the DNA is TGTGCCAGCAGTTCGGAGGCCGCCTCTGGGGCCAACGTCCTGACTTTC.

This chain joins TRBV7-9 and TRBJ2-1, with 10 bases lining up with TRBD2. Germline V lookup: CDR1 SEHNR, CDR2 FQNEAQ (reference sequence). This CDR3 has 15 residues. V lost 5 bases and J lost 1; bases outside the gene matches: 2. The CDR3: CASSPSGSSYNEQFF. CDR3 nucleotides: TGTGCCAGCAGCCCTAGCGGGAGTTCCTACAATGAGCAGTTCTTC.

The chain recombines TRBV9 with TRBJ2-3, with D perhaps matching TRBD2 (6 bases). Trimming took 0 bases from V and 5 from J, leaving 13 bases between them. Germline V gene data show CDR1 as SGDLS and CDR2 as YYNGEE. This CDR3 region has 15 residues. CDR3 sequence: CASSVDVTGVDTQYF. Here the CDR3 DNA reads TGTGCCAGCAGCGTAGATGTGACGGGGGTAGATACGCAGTATTTT.

This clone turned up a few times. The chain combines TRBV9 with TRBJ2-3, with 11 bases identical to TRBD1. Germline V lookup: CDR1 SGDLS, CDR2 YYNGEE. Trimming took 4 bases from V and 4 from J; bases not matched to a gene: 11. The length of the CDR3 is 17 residues. The CDR3 loop is CASSLSPGTGGADTQYF. CDR3 nucleotides: TGTGCCAGCAGCCTAAGCCCTGGGACAGGGGGGGCAGATACGCAGTATTTT. Based on the CDR3 plus reference TRBV9 and TRBJ2-3, the full variable domain is DSGVTQTPKHLITATGQRVTLRCSPRSGDLSVYWYQQSLDQGLQFLIQYYNGEERAKGNILERFSAQQFPDLHSELNLSSLELGDSALYFCASSLSPGTGGADTQYFGPGTRLTVL.

J is TRBJ2-5 and V is TRBV29-1, with D possibly matching TRBD2 (7 bases). The J call is doubtful: the DNA matches TRBJ2-7 better. Germline loops: CDR1 SQVTM, CDR2 ANQGSEA. CDR3 length: 12 amino acids. The CDR3 bases are TGCAGCGTTGACGGGGGGCCCTACGAGCAGTACTTC. Its protein product is CSVDGGPYEQYF.

The rearrangement links TRBV6-1 to TRBJ2-7; no clear D. Germline-derived CDR1 and CDR2 are MNHNS and SASEGT. This CDR3 region has 11 residues. V lost 5 bases to trimming and J lost 5 bases, with 7 bases between them. CDR3 sequence (DNA): TGTGCCAGCAGTTTAGTCCACGAGCAGTACTTC. Translation gives CASSLVHEQYF.